These 9 T cell receptor beta chains were sequenced from one sample in a study of blood T cell repertoires in COVID-19. Here immunoSEQ multiplex PCR was the method, and the copy in TCRdb shows in-frame clones only, minus some. Counted here are under 350,000 clones, around nine tenths occurring once; the ten biggest clones make up over 2.5%. Input material: PBMCs or T cells enriched from blood (not recorded which). Receptor source: a woman between 18 and 29 years old who had recovered from COVID-19.

In this sample, this clone turned up a few times. This sequence joins TRBV28 and TRBJ2-1; the match to TRBD1 covers 10 bases. The V and J ends lost 7 bases and 7 bases, in that order; junction bases with no gene match: 10. The CDR3 has 15 residues. The germline V gene has CDR1 MDHEN and CDR2 SYDVKM. The CDR3 protein is CASIEPGQGRNEQFF. CDR3 coding DNA: TGTGCCAGCATCGAACCGGGACAGGGGAGAAATGAGCAGTTCTTC.

This clone was seen ten or more times. The chain couples TRBV7-9 to TRBJ1-3; maybe TRBD1 (5 bases). The germline V and J ends were trimmed by 5 bases and 2 bases, with 22 bases remaining between them. The CDR3 is 18 residues long. CDR1 and CDR2 from the germline V gene are SEHNR and FQNEAQ (reference sequence). CDR3 coding DNA: TGTGCCAGCAGCCAGGGTCGCAAAGGGTTTGAAACTGGAAACACCATATATTTT. It translates to CASSQGRKGFETGNTIYF.

The chain recombines TRBV10-3 with TRBJ2-3; 9 positions agree with TRBD2. CDR3 length: 14 amino acids. V gave up 9 bases and J gave up 4 bases; unmatched junction bases: 8. CDR1 is ENHRY, CDR2 SYGVKD, per germline. The CDR3, as DNA: TGTGCCATGCGACAGGGACTAGCCGCAGATACGCAGTATTTT. Amino acid sequence: CAMRQGLAADTQYF.

This clone was seen more than once but under ten times. The V gene is TRBV27, the J gene TRBJ1-1, with a tentative D call TRBD1 (5 bases). Germline-derived CDR1 and CDR2 are MNHEY and SMNVEV (reference sequence). The CDR3 has 15 residues. Trimming removed 5 bases at V and 0 bases at J, with 13 bases between. The CDR3 region is CASSPPGGLNTEAFF. In DNA form, the CDR3 reads TGTGCCAGCAGTCCGCCGGGGGGACTGAACACTGAAGCTTTCTTT.

The chain combines TRBV4-1 with TRBJ2-7; perhaps TRBD1 as D (6 bases). Trimming removed 3 bases from V and 7 bases from J, with 16 bases in between. The CDR3 spans 14 residues. Germline loops: CDR1 MGHRA, CDR2 YSYEKL. The CDR3 loop is CASSHQGRGREQYF. Written as DNA, the CDR3 is TGCGCCAGCAGCCACCAAGGCAGGGGCCGGGAGCAGTACTTC.

This chain's CDR3 is CASSRGLAGSQETQYF. The CDR3 nucleotides are TGTGCCAGCAGCCGAGGACTAGCGGGGTCACAAGAGACCCAGTACTTC. This chain links TRBV11-3 with TRBJ2-5; 12 bases line up with TRBD2. This CDR3 region has 16 residues. The V gene end was trimmed by 5 bases and the J gene end by 2 bases; junction bases not matched to a gene: 6. The germline V gene encodes CDR1 SGHNT and CDR2 YENEEA. Full variable domain (missing parts from reference TRBV11-3 and TRBJ2-5): EAGVVQSPRYKIIEKKQPVAFWCNPISGHNTLYWYLQNLGQGPELLIRYENEEAVDDSQLPKDRFSAERLKGVDSTLKIQPAELGDSAVYLCASSRGLAGSQETQYFGPGTRLLVL.

The V gene is TRBV6-1, the J gene TRBJ1-2, with a tentative D call TRBD1 (5 bases). Germline values: CDR1 MNHNS, CDR2 SASEGT. Trimming left V 0 bases short and J 4 bases short, with 15 bases between. CDR3 size: 16 residues. CDR3: CASSEARGMGGYGYTF. The CDR3 region has the DNA TGTGCCAGCAGTGAAGCGCGGGGCATGGGGGGCTATGGCTACACCTTC.

V is TRBV7-6 and J is TRBJ1-1; 7 positions agree with TRBD1. The CDR3 spans 16 residues. Germline V lookup: CDR1 SGHVS, CDR2 FNYEAQ. The V and J ends lost 4 bases and 0 bases, in that order; junction bases with no gene match: 8. The CDR3 DNA follows: TGTGCCAGCAGCTCAAGACAGGGCAAGTTGAACACTGAAGCTTTCTTT. This translates into CASSSRQGKLNTEAFF.

This chain connects TRBV23-1 to TRBJ2-5, with a possible D match to TRBD2 (6 bases). TRBV23-1 is designated an ORF whose function remains uncertain. Trimming removed 0 bases from V and 4 bases from J, with 9 bases in between. The CDR3 runs to 14 residues. The CDR3: CASSQSTEGETQYF. The CDR3 DNA reads TGCGCCAGCAGTCAATCGACGGAGGGAGAGACCCAGTACTTC.